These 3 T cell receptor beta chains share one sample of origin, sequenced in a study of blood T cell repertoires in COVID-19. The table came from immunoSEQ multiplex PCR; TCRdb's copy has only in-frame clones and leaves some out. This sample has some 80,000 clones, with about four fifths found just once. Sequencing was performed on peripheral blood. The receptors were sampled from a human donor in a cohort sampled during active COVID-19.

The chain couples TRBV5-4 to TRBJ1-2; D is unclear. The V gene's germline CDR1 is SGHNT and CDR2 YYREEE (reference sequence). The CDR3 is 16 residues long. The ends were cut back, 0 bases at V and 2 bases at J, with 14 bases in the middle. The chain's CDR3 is CASSLAIRLENYGYTF. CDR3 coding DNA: TGTGCCAGCAGCTTGGCCATTCGATTGGAGAACTATGGCTACACCTTC.

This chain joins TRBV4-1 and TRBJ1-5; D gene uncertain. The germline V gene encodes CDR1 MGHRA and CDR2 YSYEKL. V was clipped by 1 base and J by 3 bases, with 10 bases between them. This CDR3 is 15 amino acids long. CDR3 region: CASSQASPDNQPQHF. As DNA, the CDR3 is TGCGCCAGCAGCCAAGCCTCGCCAGACAATCAGCCCCAGCATTTT.

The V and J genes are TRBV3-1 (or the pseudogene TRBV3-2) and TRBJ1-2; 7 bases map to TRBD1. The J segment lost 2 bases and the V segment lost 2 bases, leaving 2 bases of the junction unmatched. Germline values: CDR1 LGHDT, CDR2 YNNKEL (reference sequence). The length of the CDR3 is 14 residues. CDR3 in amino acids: CASSQTGQNYGYTF. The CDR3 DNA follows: TGTGCCAGCAGCCAAACGGGACAGAACTATGGCTACACCTTC.